Each of the 25 T cell receptor beta chains below was sequenced from the same sample in a study of cytomegalovirus exposure and HLA in healthy donors. Primers included in the PCR were 60 Vbeta and 13 Jbeta primers. Clones were read by immunoSEQ multiplex PCR, and TCRdb kept only the in-frame ones, dropping some. The sample holds around 130,000 clones, 80% seen once. The sequenced material came from PBMCs. These receptors were taken from a man aged 25-45 years in good health and CMV-seronegative.

The rearrangement joins TRBV5-1 to TRBJ2-2, with D unclear. V was cut by 0 bases and J by 1 base, with 10 bases left in between. The CDR3 totals 16 residues. Germline CDR1 SGHRS, CDR2 YFSETQ. CDR3 nucleotide sequence: TGCGCCAGCAGCTTGGTTGGCAGGCGGAACACCGGGGAGCTGTTTTTT. Its translation is CASSLVGRRNTGELFF.

This clone was picked up one time. This chain connects TRBV7-6 to TRBJ2-1; TRBD2 agrees at 9 bases. The CDR3 consists of 18 residues. CDR1 SGHVS and CDR2 FNYEAQ come from the germline V gene. V lost 1 base and J lost 4; bases outside the gene matches: 11. CDR3 sequence: CASSLGVGSGSKYNEQFF. The CDR3 DNA is TGTGCCAGCAGCTTAGGTGTGGGTAGCGGGAGTAAGTACAATGAGCAGTTCTTC.

The chain links TRBV14 to TRBJ2-7; 10 bases align to TRBD2. The V gene end was trimmed by 7 bases and the J gene end by 3 bases; junction bases not matched to a gene: 15. CDR1 is SGHDN, CDR2 FVKESK, per germline. This CDR3 spans 17 amino acids. CDR3 in DNA: TGTGCCAGCACCTCCCCCCTGCGGACTAGCGGAAACTACGAGCAGTACTTC. Its translation is CASTSPLRTSGNYEQYF.

The chain is built from TRBV28 and TRBJ2-7; 15 bases align to TRBD2. CDR1 and CDR2 (germline): MDHEN, SYDVKM. Trimming cost V 8 bases and J 0 bases; bases outside gene matches: 11. The CDR3 extends over 18 amino acids. CDR3 in amino acids: CASRKGLAGGSSSYEQYF. The CDR3 DNA sequence: TGTGCCAGCCGAAAGGGACTAGCGGGAGGTAGTAGCTCCTACGAGCAGTACTTC. Combining the CDR3 with reference TRBV28 and TRBJ2-7 gives the whole variable domain DVKVTQSSRYLVKRTGEKVFLECVQDMDHENMFWYRQDPGLGLRLIYFSYDVKMKEKGDIPEGYSVSREKKERFSLILESASTNQTSMYLCASRKGLAGGSSSYEQYFGPGTRLTVT.

As for this clone: One end of the junction does not line up with germline, which may come from a read error. The rearrangement joins TRBV7-9 to TRBJ2-7; D perhaps matches TRBD2 (7 bases). This CDR3 contains 16 residues. The germline V gene encodes CDR1 SEHNR and CDR2 FQNEAQ (reference sequence). CDR3 region: CSSSLSRGGGSDEQYF. CDR3 bases: TGTTCCAGCAGCTTAAGCCGAGGGGGGGGTAGCGACGAGCAGTACTTC.

The CDR3 DNA sequence: TGTGCCAGTAGTATAGGTGGCGGGAGGGTGTACTTC. Translating it yields CASSIGGGRVYF. This chain connects TRBV19 to TRBJ2-4; 9 bases agree with TRBD2. CDR1 is LNHDA and CDR2 is SQIVND in the germline V gene (reference sequence). V dropped 1 base and J dropped 15; count of bases not matched to a gene: 4. This CDR3 has 12 amino acids. Complete variable domain (other parts from reference TRBV19 and TRBJ2-4): DGGITQSPKYLFRKEGQNVTLSCEQNLNHDAMYWYRQDPGQGLRLIYYSQIVNDFQKGDIAEGYSVSREKKESFPLTVTSAQKNPTAFYLCASSIGGGRVYFGAGTRLSVL.

This clone appeared a single time. The V call is TRBV5-1, the J call TRBJ2-1; D remains unclear. This CDR3 region has 13 residues. The germline gives CDR1 SGHRS, CDR2 YFSETQ. Trimming removed 4 bases from V and 5 bases from J, with 10 bases in between. The CDR3 loop reads CASSTHSDNEQFF. The CDR3, as DNA: TGCGCCAGCAGCACTCATTCGGACAATGAGCAGTTCTTC.

This chain joins TRBV11-3 and TRBJ2-3; 9 bases agree with TRBD2. This CDR3 region has 15 residues. Trimming took 0 bases from V and 7 from J; bases not matched to a gene: 5. In germline, CDR1 is SGHNT, CDR2 YENEEA. CDR3 protein: CASSLESGRPYTQYF. The CDR3 nucleotides read TGTGCCAGCAGCTTAGAGAGCGGGAGGCCATATACGCAGTATTTT.

J is TRBJ2-1 and V is TRBV19; TRBD1 matches 7 bases. V trimming: 6 bases; J trimming: 3 bases; junction bases outside the gene matches: 8. There are 15 residues in the CDR3. Germline V lookup: CDR1 LNHDA, CDR2 SQIVND (reference sequence). The CDR3: CASRNRDSFYNEQFF. CDR3 bases: TGTGCCAGTAGAAACCGGGACAGCTTCTACAATGAGCAGTTCTTC.

This chain uses TRBV9 with TRBJ2-5; tentatively, D is TRBD2 (6 bases). Germline V gives CDR1 SGDLS, CDR2 YYNGEE. This CDR3 has 14 amino acids. V shed 0 bases and J shed 3 bases, with 9 bases lying between them. The CDR3 region is CASSVDGGKETQYF. The CDR3 nucleotides are TGTGCCAGCAGCGTAGATGGGGGGAAAGAGACCCAGTACTTC.

The chain uses TRBV19 and TRBJ2-1; TRBD2 matches 13 bases. The CDR3 length is 17 residues. The V gene's germline CDR1 is LNHDA and CDR2 SQIVND (reference sequence). V dropped 9 bases and J dropped 0; count of bases not matched to a gene: 8. CDR3 sequence reads: CASTLAGGRSSYNEQFF. The DNA of the CDR3 is TGTGCCAGCACACTAGCGGGAGGGAGAAGCTCCTACAATGAGCAGTTCTTC. The variable domain in full, with the rest retrieved from reference TRBV19 and TRBJ2-1, is DGGITQSPKYLFRKEGQNVTLSCEQNLNHDAMYWYRQDPGQGLRLIYYSQIVNDFQKGDIAEGYSVSREKKESFPLTVTSAQKNPTAFYLCASTLAGGRSSYNEQFFGPGTRLTVL.

The chain combines TRBV6-1 with TRBJ1-2, with unresolved D. There are 13 residues in the CDR3. Trimming took 7 bases from V and 2 from J, leaving 11 bases between them. Germline CDR1 reads MNHNS; CDR2 reads SASEGT. CDR3 sequence (DNA): TGTGCCAGCACTTTCGGGGAAAACTATGGCTACACCTTC. It encodes CASTFGENYGYTF.

This clone appeared a few times. The sample has other DNA sequences that encode this CDR3 too. This chain joins TRBV28 and TRBJ1-2, with D possibly matching TRBD1 (6 bases). Germline CDR1 and CDR2: MDHEN and SYDVKM. Trimming removed 6 bases from V and 2 bases from J, with 13 bases in between. This CDR3 comprises 14 residues. This CDR3 reads CASRDTGLNYGYTF. Written as DNA, the CDR3 is TGTGCCAGCAGGGATACAGGGCTAAACTATGGCTACACCTTC.

This clone showed up just a few times. The chain carries TRBV2 and TRBJ1-2; D is unresolved. The V gene lost 5 bases and the J gene lost 8 bases, with 15 bases spanning the gap. Germline V gives CDR1 SNHLY, CDR2 FYNNEI. This CDR3 spans 13 amino acids. The CDR3 DNA sequence: TGTGCCAGCAGTTCGGGAGCGGGCTGGGGCTACACCTTC. It codes for CASSSGAGWGYTF.

Regarding this clone: Other nucleotide sequences in the sample specify the same CDR3. The chain employs TRBV30 and TRBJ2-7; TRBD1 matches at 10 bases. Per germline, CDR1 GTSNPN and CDR2 SVGIG (reference sequence). The CDR3 loop spans 14 amino acids. Trimming took 2 bases from V and 4 from J; bases not matched to a gene: 5. The CDR3 DNA reads as TGTGCCTGGAGTTCCGGGACAGGGGATTACGAGCAGTACTTC. It translates to CAWSSGTGDYEQYF.

The chain joins TRBV10-2 to TRBJ2-2, with 7 bases that match TRBD1. CDR1 WSHSY and CDR2 SAAADI come from the germline V gene. V gave up 8 bases and J gave up 7 bases; unmatched junction bases: 13. The CDR3 is 15 amino acids. CDR3: CASDKQQGSSGELFF. The CDR3 DNA reads TGCGCCAGCGATAAGCAACAGGGGTCTAGCGGGGAGCTGTTTTTT.

The chain combines TRBV19 with TRBJ1-1, with D unclear. V gave up 6 bases and J gave up 5 bases, with 10 bases separating them. CDR3 length: 12 amino acids. Per the germline V gene, CDR1 is LNHDA and CDR2 is SQIVND (reference sequence). This chain's CDR3 is CASRHLKTEAFF. The CDR3 region has the DNA TGTGCCAGTAGACACCTTAAAACTGAAGCTTTCTTT.

This clone was found a few times. This chain joins TRBV29-1 and TRBJ2-3, with TRBD2 as a possible D gene (7 bases). V was clipped by 0 bases and J by 7 bases, with 11 bases between them. The germline V gene encodes CDR1 SQVTM and CDR2 ANQGSEA. The CDR3 is 13 amino acids. The CDR3 DNA sequence: TGCAGCGTTGAAGACGGGGGGCGATATACGCAGTATTTT. The encoded protein is CSVEDGGRYTQYF.

The chain carries TRBV19 and TRBJ2-7; the match to TRBD2 covers 13 bases. The germline gives CDR1 LNHDA, CDR2 SQIVND (reference sequence). The CDR3 covers 17 residues. Germline trimming cut 3 bases from V and 0 bases from J; bases unmatched to any gene: 5. In DNA, the CDR3 is TGTGCCAGTAGTATGGGGACTAGCGGGATGAGCTCCTACGAGCAGTACTTC. It is translated as CASSMGTSGMSSYEQYF. The variable domain in full, with the rest retrieved from reference TRBV19 and TRBJ2-7, is DGGITQSPKYLFRKEGQNVTLSCEQNLNHDAMYWYRQDPGQGLRLIYYSQIVNDFQKGDIAEGYSVSREKKESFPLTVTSAQKNPTAFYLCASSMGTSGMSSYEQYFGPGTRLTVT.

In the case of this clone: Mismatch with germline at one junction end may stem from a read error. The rearrangement joins TRBV7-9 to TRBJ1-2; D is perhaps TRBD1 (5 bases). Looked up from germline, CDR1 is SEHNR and CDR2 is FQNEAQ (reference sequence). The CDR3 has 12 amino acids. CDR3: CSSSGDGYGYTF. The CDR3 DNA reads as TGTTCCAGCTCGGGGGATGGCTATGGCTACACCTTC.

The chain couples TRBV4-1 to TRBJ2-7, with 8 bases fitting TRBD2. After removal of 1 base from V and 2 bases from J, the junction contained 7 bases not matched to a gene. The CDR3 contains 16 residues. Germline V lookup: CDR1 MGHRA, CDR2 YSYEKL. The CDR3 protein is CASSQGGPGLAYEQYF. The CDR3, as DNA: TGCGCCAGCAGCCAAGGAGGCCCGGGACTAGCCTACGAGCAGTACTTC.

The chain joins TRBV7-2 to TRBJ2-2; D call uncertain. The germline V and J ends were trimmed by 6 bases and 4 bases, with 3 bases remaining between them. This CDR3 comprises 11 residues. The germline CDR1 and CDR2 sequences are SGHTA and FQGNSA. CDR3 nucleotide sequence: TGTGCCAGCAGTAGCACCGGGGAGCTGTTTTTT. Protein: CASSSTGELFF.

J is TRBJ1-2 and V is TRBV29-1; 9 nucleotides match TRBD1. This CDR3 has 13 residues. Germline-derived CDR1 and CDR2 are SQVTM and ANQGSEA. V gave up 6 bases and J gave up 2 bases; unmatched junction bases: 4. The DNA for the CDR3 is TGCAGCGTACCCGGGACAGGGAACTATGGCTACACCTTC. Translation: CSVPGTGNYGYTF.

The chain carries TRBV27 and TRBJ1-1; TRBD1 might be the D (6 bases). The CDR3 spans 13 residues. The V end was cut by 3 bases, the J end by 5 bases, with 10 bases between. Per germline, CDR1 MNHEY and CDR2 SMNVEV (reference sequence). DNA for the CDR3: TGTGCCAGCAGTTTTCAGGGGCAGACTGAAGCTTTCTTT. It codes for CASSFQGQTEAFF.

This clone was found once. The genes are TRBV5-6 and TRBJ2-7; 10 bases line up with TRBD1. The germline CDR1 and CDR2 sequences are SGHDT and YYEEEE. The CDR3 is made up of 16 amino acids. Germline trimming cut 2 bases from V and 3 bases from J; bases unmatched to any gene: 8. The CDR3 reads CASSLPGTGEVYEQYF. CDR3 DNA: TGTGCCAGCAGCTTACCCGGGACAGGGGAGGTCTACGAGCAGTACTTC.